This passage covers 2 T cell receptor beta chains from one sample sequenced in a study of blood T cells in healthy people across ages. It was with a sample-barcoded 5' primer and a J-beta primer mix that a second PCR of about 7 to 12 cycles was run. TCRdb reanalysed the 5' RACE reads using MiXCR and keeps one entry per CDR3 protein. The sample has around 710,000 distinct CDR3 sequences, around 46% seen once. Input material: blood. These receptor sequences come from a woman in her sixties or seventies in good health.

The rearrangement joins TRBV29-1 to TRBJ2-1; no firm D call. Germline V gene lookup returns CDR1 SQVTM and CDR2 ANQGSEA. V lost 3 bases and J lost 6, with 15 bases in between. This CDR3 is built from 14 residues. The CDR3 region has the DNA TGCAGCGTTGAGTACCTAGTGGGTGGCAATGAGCAGTTCTTC. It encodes CSVEYLVGGNEQFF.

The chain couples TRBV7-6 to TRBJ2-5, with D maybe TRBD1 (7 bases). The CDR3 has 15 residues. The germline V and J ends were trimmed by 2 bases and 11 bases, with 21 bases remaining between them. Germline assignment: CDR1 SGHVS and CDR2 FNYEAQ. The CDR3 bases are TGTGCCAGCAGCTTACGACAGGGAGGCGTAAATGAGCAGTACTTC. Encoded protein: CASSLRQGGVNEQYF.